A selection of T cell receptor beta chains follows, all from one sample in a study of human T cells and chemical hapten exposure. TCRdb called the RACE reads again in MiXCR, with one record for every CDR3 protein. The sample records about 110,000 distinct CDR3 sequences, more than 9.5% being singletons. Sequenced material: whole blood, taken in connection with sensitization to the hapten diphenylcyclopropenone (DPC). These TCRs come from a woman in her thirties or forties with alopecia areata. Some clones in this sample may be carry-over from other donors' samples. The CDR3 runs from the conserved cysteine through the conserved F or W. The order of the fields is J gene, V gene, clone size, D gene, CDR3 protein, CDR3 DNA. D genes are given only for firm matches. The listing skips clone size in some rows; elsewhere it reads once, few, many or a size class.

j_gene: TRBJ2-3
v_gene: TRBV10-3
abundance: NA
d_gene: NA
CDR3aa: CAIRAGDTQYF
CDR3nt: TGTGCCATCAGAGCCGGAGATACGCAGTATTTT

j_gene: TRBJ2-5
v_gene: TRBV29-1
abundance: many
d_gene: TRBD1
CDR3aa: CSAEGQGVGETQYF
CDR3nt: TGCAGCGCTGAGGGGCAGGGGGTCGGAGAGACCCAGTACTTC

j_gene: TRBJ2-6
v_gene: TRBV12-3/TRBV12-4
abundance: many
d_gene: NA
CDR3aa: CASSPEIPGSGANVLTF
CDR3nt: TGTGCCAGCAGTCCCGAGATCCCAGGGTCTGGGGCCAACGTCCTGACTTTC

j_gene: TRBJ2-1
v_gene: TRBV20-1
abundance: NA
d_gene: TRBD2
CDR3aa: CSAPAGTSRYNEQFF
CDR3nt: TGCAGTGCTCCCGCCGGGACTAGCAGATACAATGAGCAGTTCTTC

j_gene: TRBJ1-1
v_gene: TRBV29-1
abundance: few
d_gene: NA
CDR3aa: CSVAPGGRRTFF
CDR3nt: TGCAGCGTTGCCCCCGGTGGGAGGAGGACTTTCTTT

j_gene: TRBJ2-4
v_gene: TRBV15
abundance: few
d_gene: NA
CDR3aa: CATSRDGRVENIQYF
CDR3nt: TGTGCCACCAGCAGAGACGGCAGGGTAGAAAACATTCAGTACTTC

j_gene: TRBJ2-1
v_gene: TRBV4-3
abundance: few
d_gene: NA
CDR3aa: CASSQLDRVGGNEQFF
CDR3nt: TGCGCCAGCAGCCAACTAGACAGGGTAGGGGGGAATGAGCAGTTCTTC

j_gene: TRBJ2-7
v_gene: TRBV6-2/TRBV6-3
abundance: NA
d_gene: NA
CDR3aa: CASSYPGAYEQYF
CDR3nt: TGTGCCAGCAGTTATCCGGGGGCTTACGAGCAGTACTTC

j_gene: TRBJ1-5
v_gene: TRBV28
abundance: NA
d_gene: NA
CDR3aa: CAGGNQPQHF
CDR3nt: TGTGCCGGAGGAAATCAGCCCCAGCATTTT

j_gene: TRBJ2-7
v_gene: TRBV2
abundance: few
d_gene: NA
CDR3aa: CASSINNEQYF
CDR3nt: TGTGCCAGCAGTATTAACAACGAGCAGTACTTC

j_gene: TRBJ2-7
v_gene: TRBV5-1
abundance: few
d_gene: NA
CDR3aa: CASSQDRRSYEQYF
CDR3nt: TGCGCCAGCAGCCAAGACAGGCGTTCCTACGAGCAGTACTTC

j_gene: TRBJ2-1
v_gene: TRBV7-2
abundance: few
d_gene: TRBD2
CDR3aa: CASSLERAGGGGEQFF
CDR3nt: TGTGCCAGCAGCTTAGAACGAGCGGGGGGCGGAGGGGAGCAGTTCTTC

j_gene: TRBJ2-1
v_gene: TRBV18
abundance: many
d_gene: TRBD2
CDR3aa: CASSPLPASGSSDEQFF
CDR3nt: TGTGCCAGCTCACCACTGCCGGCAAGCGGGAGTTCGGATGAGCAGTTCTTC

j_gene: TRBJ2-1
v_gene: TRBV7-2
abundance: NA
d_gene: NA
CDR3aa: CASSAPYNEQFF
CDR3nt: TGTGCCAGCAGCGCCCCCTACAATGAGCAGTTCTTC

j_gene: TRBJ1-4
v_gene: TRBV5-4
abundance: NA
d_gene: NA
CDR3aa: CASSVRGGGEKLFF
CDR3nt: TGTGCCAGCAGCGTCAGGGGAGGCGGTGAAAAACTGTTTTTT

j_gene: TRBJ2-1
v_gene: TRBV20-1
abundance: NA
d_gene: TRBD2
CDR3aa: CSARDVGSGRAYNEQFF
CDR3nt: TGCAGTGCTAGAGATGTTGGAAGCGGGAGGGCATACAATGAGCAGTTCTTC

j_gene: TRBJ2-3
v_gene: TRBV20-1
abundance: few
d_gene: NA
CDR3aa: CSAHASTDTQYF
CDR3nt: TGCAGTGCCCACGCAAGCACAGATACGCAGTATTTT

j_gene: TRBJ1-1
v_gene: TRBV15
abundance: many
d_gene: NA
CDR3aa: CATSRDAVATEAFF
CDR3nt: TGTGCCACCAGCAGAGATGCCGTCGCCACTGAAGCTTTCTTT

j_gene: TRBJ2-3
v_gene: TRBV27
abundance: NA
d_gene: NA
CDR3aa: CASRAGGPSTDTQYF
CDR3nt: TGTGCCAGCAGAGCCGGCGGGCCGAGCACAGATACGCAGTATTTT

j_gene: TRBJ1-1
v_gene: TRBV6-2/TRBV6-3
abundance: NA
d_gene: NA
CDR3aa: CASGEMNTEAFF
CDR3nt: TGTGCCAGCGGTGAAATGAACACTGAAGCTTTCTTT

j_gene: TRBJ2-5
v_gene: TRBV25-1
abundance: few
d_gene: TRBD1
CDR3aa: CASRTGQGGETQYF
CDR3nt: TGTGCCAGCAGGACGGGACAGGGGGGAGAGACCCAGTACTTC

j_gene: TRBJ2-7
v_gene: TRBV20-1
abundance: many
d_gene: NA
CDR3aa: CSARGGASYEQYF
CDR3nt: TGCAGTGCTCGGGGCGGGGCCTCCTACGAGCAGTACTTC

j_gene: TRBJ2-1
v_gene: TRBV24-1
abundance: few
d_gene: NA
CDR3aa: CATSDFGPGNPNEQFF
CDR3nt: TGTGCCACCAGTGATTTTGGGCCGGGGAACCCCAATGAGCAGTTCTTC

j_gene: TRBJ1-5
v_gene: TRBV18
abundance: many
d_gene: NA
CDR3aa: CASSPNRNQPQHF
CDR3nt: TGTGCCAGCTCACCTAACCGCAATCAGCCCCAGCATTTT

j_gene: TRBJ2-6
v_gene: TRBV7-2
abundance: NA
d_gene: NA
CDR3aa: CASSLSLGPPGQPGTGANVLTF
CDR3nt: TGTGCCAGCAGCTTAAGTTTGGGTCCACCAGGACAGCCCGGGACAGGGGCCAACGTCCTGACTTTC

j_gene: TRBJ1-5
v_gene: TRBV6-5
abundance: once
d_gene: NA
CDR3aa: CASSYVPYQPQHF
CDR3nt: TGTGCCAGCAGTTACGTCCCGTATCAGCCCCAGCATTTT

j_gene: TRBJ1-2
v_gene: TRBV9
abundance: NA
d_gene: NA
CDR3aa: CASSVDGGPNYGYTF
CDR3nt: TGTGCCAGCAGCGTAGATGGGGGTCCTAACTATGGCTACACCTTC

j_gene: TRBJ2-3
v_gene: TRBV6-2/TRBV6-3
abundance: many
d_gene: NA
CDR3aa: CASSDPADTQYF
CDR3nt: TGTGCCAGCAGTGACCCGGCAGATACGCAGTATTTT

j_gene: TRBJ2-7
v_gene: TRBV7-8
abundance: many
d_gene: TRBD1
CDR3aa: CASSLKQGAGEQYF
CDR3nt: TGTGCCAGCAGCTTAAAACAGGGGGCTGGCGAGCAGTACTTC

j_gene: TRBJ1-2
v_gene: TRBV2
abundance: NA
d_gene: NA
CDR3aa: CASITGLAGNGYTF
CDR3nt: TGTGCCAGCATCACCGGCTTGGCAGGAAATGGCTACACCTTC

j_gene: TRBJ1-5
v_gene: TRBV18
abundance: NA
d_gene: TRBD1
CDR3aa: CASSPTLGQGNQPQHF
CDR3nt: TGTGCCAGCTCACCAACCCTTGGACAGGGGAACCAGCCCCAGCATTTT